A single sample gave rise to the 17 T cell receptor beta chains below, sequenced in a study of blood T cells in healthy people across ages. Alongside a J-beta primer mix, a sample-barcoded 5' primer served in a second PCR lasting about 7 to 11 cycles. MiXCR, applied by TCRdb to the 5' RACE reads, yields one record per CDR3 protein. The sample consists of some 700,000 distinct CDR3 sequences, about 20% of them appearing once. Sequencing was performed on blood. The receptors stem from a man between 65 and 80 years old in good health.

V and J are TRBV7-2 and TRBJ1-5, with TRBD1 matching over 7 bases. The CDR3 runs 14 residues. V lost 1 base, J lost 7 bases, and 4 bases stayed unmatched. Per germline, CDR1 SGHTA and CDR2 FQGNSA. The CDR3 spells CASSLGQGQQPQHF. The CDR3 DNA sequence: TGTGCCAGCAGCTTAGGACAGGGTCAGCAGCCCCAGCATTTT.

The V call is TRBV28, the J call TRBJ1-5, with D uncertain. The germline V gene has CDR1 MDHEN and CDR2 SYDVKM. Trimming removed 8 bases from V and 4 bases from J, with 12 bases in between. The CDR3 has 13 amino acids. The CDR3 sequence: CASRPGINQPQHF. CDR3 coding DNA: TGTGCCAGCCGCCCCGGGATTAATCAGCCCCAGCATTTT.

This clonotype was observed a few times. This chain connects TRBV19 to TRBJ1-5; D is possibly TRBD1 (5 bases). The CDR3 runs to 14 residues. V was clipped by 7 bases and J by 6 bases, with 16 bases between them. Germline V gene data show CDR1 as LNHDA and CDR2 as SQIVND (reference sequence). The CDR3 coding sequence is TGTGCCAGTACCAAACAGGCTTCGGGTCAGCCCCAGCATTTT. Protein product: CASTKQASGQPQHF.

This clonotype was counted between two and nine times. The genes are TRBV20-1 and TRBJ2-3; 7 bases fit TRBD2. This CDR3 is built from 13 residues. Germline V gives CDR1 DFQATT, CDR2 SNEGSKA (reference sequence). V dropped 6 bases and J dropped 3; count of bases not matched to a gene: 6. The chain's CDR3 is CSARSSGTDTQYF. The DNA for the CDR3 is TGCAGTGCCCGGAGTAGCGGGACAGATACGCAGTATTTT.

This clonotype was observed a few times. CDR3: CASSVYGMNTEAFF. CDR3 sequence (DNA): TGCGCCAGCAGTGTTTATGGGATGAACACTGAAGCTTTCTTT. This chain joins TRBV10-2 and TRBJ1-1; D is undetermined. The germline V and J ends were trimmed by 4 bases and 0 bases, with 9 bases remaining between them. The CDR3 runs to 14 residues. Germline values: CDR1 WSHSY, CDR2 SAAADI.

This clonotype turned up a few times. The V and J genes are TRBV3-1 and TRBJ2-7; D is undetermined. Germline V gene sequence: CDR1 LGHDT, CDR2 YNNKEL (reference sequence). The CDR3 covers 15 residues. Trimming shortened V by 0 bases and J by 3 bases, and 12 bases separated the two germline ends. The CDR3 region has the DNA TGTGCCAGCAGCCAAGAAAATTTAGGACGCTACGAGCAGTACGTC. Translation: CASSQENLGRYEQYV.

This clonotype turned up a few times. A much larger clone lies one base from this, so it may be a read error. CDR3 loop: CANSLGLDTGELFF. DNA for the CDR3: TGTGCCAACAGCTTAGGACTTGACACCGGGGAGCTGTTTTTT. The gene calls are TRBV7-7 and TRBJ2-2, with D perhaps matching TRBD2 (5 bases). Germline V gives CDR1 SSHAT, CDR2 FNYEAQ (reference sequence). CDR3 size: 14 residues.

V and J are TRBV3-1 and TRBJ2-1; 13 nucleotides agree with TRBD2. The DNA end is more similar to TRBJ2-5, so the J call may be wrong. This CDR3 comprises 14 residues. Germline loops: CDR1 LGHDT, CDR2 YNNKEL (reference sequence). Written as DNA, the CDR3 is TGTGCCAGTGAGACTAGCGGGGGGCGGAAGACCCAGTACTTC. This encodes CASETSGGRKTQYF.

The CDR3 protein is CASSLDRLAGQETQYF. The CDR3 bases are TGCGCCAGCAGCTTGGACCGACTAGCGGGACAAGAGACCCAGTACTTC. The rearrangement links TRBV5-1 to TRBJ2-5; 11 nucleotides align to TRBD2. The CDR3 has 16 amino acids. V was pared by 0 bases and J by 2 bases, with 3 bases of the junction left unmatched. CDR1 is SGHRS, CDR2 YFSETQ, per germline.

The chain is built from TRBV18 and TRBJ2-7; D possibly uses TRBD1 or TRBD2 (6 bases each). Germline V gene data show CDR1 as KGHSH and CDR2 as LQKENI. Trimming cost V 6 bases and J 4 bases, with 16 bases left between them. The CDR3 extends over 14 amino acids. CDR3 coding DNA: TGTGCCAGCTCCGAGGCCAGGGGAGGTTACGAGCAGTACGTC. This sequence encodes CASSEARGGYEQYV.

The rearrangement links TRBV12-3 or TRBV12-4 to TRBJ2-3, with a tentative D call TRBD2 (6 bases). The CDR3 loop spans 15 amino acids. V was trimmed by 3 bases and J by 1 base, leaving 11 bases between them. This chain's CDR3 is CASSFAGTRTDTQYF. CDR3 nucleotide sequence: TGTGCCAGCAGTTTTGCGGGAACGCGCACAGATACGCAGTATTTT.

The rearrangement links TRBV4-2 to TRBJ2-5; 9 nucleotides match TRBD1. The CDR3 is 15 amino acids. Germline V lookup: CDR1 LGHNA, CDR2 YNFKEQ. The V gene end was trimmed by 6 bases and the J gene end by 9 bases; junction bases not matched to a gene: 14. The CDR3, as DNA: TGTGCCAGCAGTCCCGGGACAGGGTTCAGGATCTCCCAGTACTTC. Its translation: CASSPGTGFRISQYF.

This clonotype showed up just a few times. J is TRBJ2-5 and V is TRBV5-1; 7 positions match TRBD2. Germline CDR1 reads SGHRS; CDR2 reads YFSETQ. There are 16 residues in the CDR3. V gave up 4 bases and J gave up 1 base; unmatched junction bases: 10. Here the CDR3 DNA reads TGCGCCAGCAGCCTACCATCCGGGACTACCCAAGAGACCCAGTACTTC. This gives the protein CASSLPSGTTQETQYF.

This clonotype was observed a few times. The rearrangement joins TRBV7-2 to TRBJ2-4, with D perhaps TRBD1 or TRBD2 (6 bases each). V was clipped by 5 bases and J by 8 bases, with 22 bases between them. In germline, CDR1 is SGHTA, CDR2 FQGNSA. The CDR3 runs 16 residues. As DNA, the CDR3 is TGTGCCAGCAGCCCTTTCCCCACGGGGGCTTCGGACATTCAGTACTTC. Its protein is CASSPFPTGASDIQYF.

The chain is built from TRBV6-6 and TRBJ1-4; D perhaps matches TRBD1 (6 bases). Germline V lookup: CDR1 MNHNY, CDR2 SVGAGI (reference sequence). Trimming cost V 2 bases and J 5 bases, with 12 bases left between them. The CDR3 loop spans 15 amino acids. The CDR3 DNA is TGTGCCAGCAGTTACCCGGGACAAAGGAATGAAAAACTGTTTTTT. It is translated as CASSYPGQRNEKLFF.

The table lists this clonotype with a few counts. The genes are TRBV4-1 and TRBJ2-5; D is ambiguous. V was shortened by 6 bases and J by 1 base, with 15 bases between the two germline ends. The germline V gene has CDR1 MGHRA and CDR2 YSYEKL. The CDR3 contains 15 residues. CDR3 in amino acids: CASSQMDPIQETQYF. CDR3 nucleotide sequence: TGCGCCAGCAGTCAGATGGACCCGATCCAAGAGACCCAGTACTTC.

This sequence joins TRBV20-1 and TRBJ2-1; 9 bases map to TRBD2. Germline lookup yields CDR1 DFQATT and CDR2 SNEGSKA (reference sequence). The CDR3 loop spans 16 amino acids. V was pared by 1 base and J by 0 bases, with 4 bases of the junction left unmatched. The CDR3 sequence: CSARALAGTSYNEQFF. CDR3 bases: TGCAGTGCTAGAGCCCTAGCGGGGACCTCCTACAATGAGCAGTTCTTC.